Presented here are 28 T cell receptor beta chains from one specimen sequenced in a study of T cells in Graves' hyperthyroidism and ophthalmopathy. The CDR3 regions of TCR beta were amplified from RNA transcripts. The HTBI primer set served for first-round RT-PCR of the TCR CDR3. TCRdb reanalysed the multiplex PCR reads using MiXCR and keeps one entry per CDR3 protein. This sample carries about 160,000 distinct CDR3 sequences, 9.4% of them seen once, and the ten largest clones take about 20%. The specimen was blood. Every receptor here comes from a woman younger than 30 with Graves' hyperthyroidism that later progressed to Graves' ophthalmopathy.

This clonotype has ten or more counts. The chain is built from TRBV7-8 and TRBJ2-3; D unresolved. Germline V lookup: CDR1 SGHVS, CDR2 FQNEAQ. This CDR3 region has 16 residues. Trimming removed 2 bases at V and 2 bases at J, with 14 bases between. The CDR3 spells CASSLFRSQHTDTQYF. The CDR3 DNA reads TGTGCCAGCAGCTTATTTCGGAGCCAACACACAGATACGCAGTATTTT.

Concerning this clonotype itself: This may come from a read error, since a much larger clone is one base off. The chain is built from TRBV12-3 or TRBV12-4 and TRBJ1-5; no reliable D call. CDR3 length: 14 amino acids. Between the trimmed V and J ends, which lost 8 bases and 1 base, there was a span of 12 bases. DNA for the CDR3: TGTGCCAGCGCTTTACCCGGGAGCAATCAGCCCCAGCATTTT. This sequence encodes CASALPGSNQPQHF.

There are many counts of this clonotype. The gene calls are TRBV20-1 and TRBJ1-2; perhaps TRBD1 as D (5 bases). The V and J ends lost 6 bases and 4 bases respectively, with 12 bases between them. The CDR3 spans 12 residues. Germline V CDR1 and CDR2: DFQATT, SNEGSKA (reference sequence). CDR3 residues: CSAWDGGYGYTF. The DNA of the CDR3 is TGCAGTGCATGGGACGGCGGCTATGGCTACACCTTC.

This clonotype was detected ten times or more. This chain's CDR3 is CASPQGATNQPQHF. The DNA for the CDR3 is TGTGCCAGCCCGCAGGGGGCCACCAATCAGCCCCAGCATTTT. The chain recombines TRBV27 with TRBJ1-5; 8 bases match TRBD1. Losses at the gene ends were 8 bases for V and 3 bases for J; bases not matched to a gene: 6. In germline, CDR1 is MNHEY, CDR2 SMNVEV (reference sequence). The CDR3 length is 14 residues.

The chain is built from TRBV12-3 or TRBV12-4 and TRBJ1-1; possibly TRBD1 for D (5 bases). This CDR3 has 13 residues. Trimming cost V 7 bases and J 4 bases, with 13 bases left between them. The CDR3 nucleotides are TGTGCCAGCACACTCCTGGGGGGCACTGAAGCTTTCTTT. Translation: CASTLLGGTEAFF.

This clonotype was recorded a few times. The rearrangement links TRBV4-2 to TRBJ2-2; possible D gene TRBD1, 6 bases. The CDR3 loop spans 18 amino acids. Per the germline V gene, CDR1 is LGHNA and CDR2 is YNFKEQ. Trimming left V 2 bases short and J 3 bases short, with 19 bases between. CDR3 protein: CASSQTQARDTYTGELFF. The CDR3 bases are TGTGCCAGCAGCCAAACCCAAGCCCGGGACACTTACACCGGGGAGCTGTTTTTT.

The V and J genes are TRBV3-1 and TRBJ1-6; tentatively, D is TRBD1 (5 bases). The CDR3 contains 16 residues. V gave up 0 bases and J gave up 13 bases, with 19 bases separating them. Germline lookup yields CDR1 LGHDT and CDR2 YNNKEL (reference sequence). CDR3 nucleotides: TGTGCCAGCAGCCAAGAAACCCTACAGGCAGGATCTCCCCTCCACTTT. The encoded protein is CASSQETLQAGSPLHF.

This clonotype was detected ten times or more. This chain joins TRBV11-1 and TRBJ2-3; 9 bases align to TRBD2. J lost 5 bases, V lost 5 bases, and 14 bases had no gene match. This CDR3 has 17 amino acids. Germline lookup yields CDR1 SGHAT and CDR2 FQDESV (reference sequence). Written as DNA, the CDR3 is TGTGCCAGCAGCCTACCGTGGCGGGAGGGCCAGGAAGATACGCAGTATTTT. Its protein is CASSLPWREGQEDTQYF.

This clonotype occurred many times. The J gene is TRBJ2-7, the V gene TRBV27; TRBD2 matches at 9 bases. Per germline, CDR1 MNHEY and CDR2 SMNVEV (reference sequence). J gave up 4 bases and V 8 bases, and 9 bases lay outside the gene matches. This CDR3 comprises 14 residues. The chain's CDR3 is CASALASGIYEQYF. The CDR3 region has the DNA TGTGCCAGCGCCCTAGCTAGCGGGATATACGAGCAGTACTTC.

CDR3 nucleotide sequence: TGTGCCAGCAGTGCCCTCAACAATGAGCAGTTCTTC. This gives the protein CASSALNNEQFF. The rearrangement links TRBV25-1 to TRBJ2-1; the D is unclear. V lost 4 bases to trimming and J lost 5 bases, with 6 bases between them. Germline V lookup: CDR1 MGHDK, CDR2 SYGVNS. The CDR3 loop spans 12 amino acids. The full variable domain, completed using reference TRBV25-1 and TRBJ2-1, is EADIYQTPRYLVIGTGKKITLECSQTMGHDKMYWYQQDPGMELHLIHYSYGVNSTEKGDLSSESTVSRIRTEHFPLTLESARPSHTSQYLCASSALNNEQFFGPGTRLTVL.

This clonotype has a count of ten or more. The chain carries TRBV6-2 or TRBV6-3 and TRBJ1-4; D is unresolved. Between the trimmed V and J ends, which lost 2 bases and 7 bases, there was a span of 17 bases. The CDR3 contains 16 residues. Germline V gives CDR1 MNHEY, CDR2 SVGEGT. The CDR3 DNA sequence: TGTGCCAGCAGTTACGGGAGTCACCTTGGAACTGAAAAACTGTTTTTT. Its translation is CASSYGSHLGTEKLFF.

The chain recombines TRBV5-5 with TRBJ1-1, with 9 bases that match TRBD1. Trimming removed 4 bases from V and 10 bases from J; junction bases left unmatched: 11. The CDR3 is 14 residues long. Germline-derived CDR1 and CDR2 are SGHKS and YYEKEE (reference sequence). The CDR3 sequence: CASSSGTGLPGAFF. As DNA, the CDR3 is TGTGCCAGCAGCAGTGGGACAGGGTTACCGGGAGCTTTCTTT.

This clonotype was seen many times. The chain couples TRBV24-1 to TRBJ2-1; D perhaps matches TRBD1 (6 bases). The CDR3 runs to 15 residues. Trimming shortened V by 9 bases and J by 0 bases, and 14 bases separated the two germline ends. Germline V gene sequence: CDR1 KGHDR, CDR2 SFDVKD. CDR3 nucleotide sequence: TGTGCCACCGCGCAGGGGACCAGCTCCTACAATGAGCAGTTCTTC. It encodes CATAQGTSSYNEQFF.

With respect to this clonotype: This may stem from a read error, because a much larger clone lies one nucleotide away. The rearrangement joins TRBV30 to TRBJ2-1, with no clear D. The V gene's germline CDR1 is GTSNPN and CDR2 SVGIG (reference sequence). The CDR3 is 14 amino acids. The DNA of the CDR3 is TGTGCCTGGGAGAAGTTATTCCACTACAATGAGCGGTTCTTC. Its protein is CAWEKLFHYNERFF.

This clonotype was observed many times. The J gene is TRBJ1-4, the V gene TRBV30, with a possible D match to TRBD1 (6 bases). The V end lost 7 bases, the J end lost 3 bases, and 9 bases lay between the germline ends. This CDR3 spans 12 amino acids. The germline CDR1 and CDR2 sequences are GTSNPN and SVGIG (reference sequence). In DNA, the CDR3 is TGTGCCTCAGGGGCATCTAATGAAAAACTGTTTTTT. It encodes CASGASNEKLFF.

This clonotype was counted at least ten times. The chain has TRBV10-3 and TRBJ2-7; 10 bases are a match to TRBD2. V shed 8 bases and J 4 bases; nucleotides not matched to a gene: 5. Germline-derived CDR1 and CDR2 are ENHRY and SYGVKD. The CDR3 is 13 residues long. DNA for the CDR3: TGTGCCATCCAGGCTAGCGGGAGTTACGAGCAGTACTTC. Translated, it gives CAIQASGSYEQYF.

This clonotype was detected ten times or more. This chain joins TRBV2 and TRBJ2-5; possibly TRBD2 for D (5 bases). The germline V gene has CDR1 SNHLY and CDR2 FYNNEI. Trimming pared 7 bases from V and 9 bases from J, leaving 15 bases between. The length of the CDR3 is 12 residues. The CDR3 coding sequence is TGTGCCAGCAAGGAATCGGGAATCGCCCAGTACTTC. Translated, it gives CASKESGIAQYF.

This clonotype was observed a few times. The chain has TRBV6-2 or TRBV6-3 and TRBJ2-5; TRBD2 aligns across 12 bases. The CDR3 has 16 residues. Germline V CDR1 and CDR2: MNHEY, SVGEGT. The V gene end was trimmed by 0 bases and the J gene end by 5 bases; junction bases not matched to a gene: 4. In DNA, the CDR3 is TGTGCCAGCAGTTACTCGAGACTAGCGGGGGATGAGACCCAGTACTTC. Protein sequence: CASSYSRLAGDETQYF.

This clonotype was observed a few times. The chain has TRBV30 and TRBJ2-1, with 7 positions matching TRBD2. J lost 7 bases, V lost 2 bases, and 26 bases had no gene match. The germline gives CDR1 GTSNPN, CDR2 SVGIG (reference sequence). The CDR3 totals 20 residues. The CDR3 here is CAWSPRLKGVAGVNKNEQFF. The CDR3 nucleotides read TGTGCCTGGAGTCCCAGACTAAAAGGTGTGGCGGGAGTTAATAAGAATGAGCAGTTCTTC.

This clonotype was picked up many times. The chain links TRBV19 to TRBJ2-1; 8 bases agree with TRBD1. J gave up 8 bases and V 3 bases, and 15 bases lay outside the gene matches. The CDR3 is 17 amino acids. Germline CDR1 LNHDA, CDR2 SQIVND (reference sequence). In DNA, the CDR3 is TGTGCCAGTAGTATGAGACAGGGGTTATCAGAGGGCGATGAGCAGTTCTTC. Translated: CASSMRQGLSEGDEQFF.

This clonotype came up many times. The rearrangement links TRBV7-8 to TRBJ2-7, with a weak D call TRBD2 (5 bases). Trimming shortened V by 0 bases and J by 5 bases, and 14 bases separated the two germline ends. CDR3 length: 15 amino acids. Per the germline V gene, CDR1 is SGHVS and CDR2 is FQNEAQ. CDR3: CASSLADGRTDEQYF. In DNA, the CDR3 is TGTGCCAGCAGCTTAGCGGATGGGAGAACCGACGAGCAGTACTTC.

This clonotype was detected ten times or more. The CDR3 spells CASSLGQVDTGELFF. The CDR3 region has the DNA TGTGCCAGCAGTTTGGGACAGGTCGACACCGGGGAGCTGTTTTTT. The V gene is TRBV28, the J gene TRBJ2-2, with 8 bases lining up with TRBD1. CDR3 length: 15 amino acids. CDR1 and CDR2 (germline): MDHEN, SYDVKM. Germline trimming cut 3 bases from V and 3 bases from J; bases unmatched to any gene: 3.

As to this clonotype: It may be a read error: a sequence one base away is much more abundant. V is TRBV2 and J is TRBJ2-7, with unresolved D. The CDR3 contains 14 residues. The germline V gene has CDR1 SNHLY and CDR2 FYNNEI. The CDR3 spells CAGRKMDASYEQYF. The CDR3 region has the DNA TGTGCCGGCAGGAAAATGGACGCCTCCTACGAGCAGTACTTC.

In its sample, this clonotype was seen a few times. This may stem from a read error, because a much larger clone lies one nucleotide away. The chain is built from TRBV20-1 and TRBJ2-7; D perhaps matches TRBD1 (6 bases). Trimming removed 4 bases at V and 1 base at J, with 11 bases between. The CDR3 extends over 13 amino acids. Germline-derived CDR1 and CDR2 are DFQATT and SNEGSKA (reference sequence). The CDR3 nucleotides read TGCAGTGCTAAGGGACACTTATCCTACGAGCAGTACTTC. Translated: CSAKGHLSYEQYF.

This clonotype was seen at least ten times. The CDR3 coding sequence is TGTGCCAGCAGTTTATTAGGCGACATCAATCAGCCCCAGCATTTT. Translated, it gives CASSLLGDINQPQHF. The chain recombines TRBV27 with TRBJ1-5, with no clear D. CDR3 length equals 15 residues. Germline V gene sequence: CDR1 MNHEY, CDR2 SMNVEV (reference sequence). V lost 1 base and J lost 3, with 10 bases in between.

At least ten counts were recorded for this clonotype. The J gene is TRBJ1-5, the V gene TRBV10-3; weak D call: TRBD1 (5 bases). The CDR3 has 13 residues. From germline, CDR1 is ENHRY and CDR2 SYGVKD. The ends were cut back, 6 bases at V and 2 bases at J, with 8 bases in the middle. CDR3 nucleotide sequence: TGTGCCATCAGGACAGAGGGCAATCAGCCCCAGCATTTT. This sequence encodes CAIRTEGNQPQHF.

The V and J genes are TRBV11-1 and TRBJ2-7; a weak D match, TRBD2 (6 bases). The CDR3 covers 23 residues. Germline V gives CDR1 SGHAT, CDR2 FQDESV (reference sequence). Trimming removed 5 bases from V and 4 bases from J, with 42 bases in between. The CDR3 region has the DNA TGTGCCAGCAGCCGAACGGGCGGAAGCTCCTACAATGAGCAGTTCGGGAGTGGGTACGAGCAGTACTTC. Encoded protein: CASSRTGGSSYNEQFGSGYEQYF. Supplemented by reference TRBV11-1 and TRBJ2-7, the full variable domain reads EAEVAQSPRYKITEKSQAVAFWCDPISGHATLYWYRQILGQGPELLVQFQDESVVDDSQLPKDRFSAERLKGVDSTLKIQPAELGDSAMYLCASSRTGGSSYNEQFGSGYEQYFGPGTRLTVT.

Many counts were recorded for this clonotype. This rearrangement joins TRBV10-1 to TRBJ1-6, with D possibly matching TRBD1 (5 bases). The CDR3 totals 14 residues. Germline V gives CDR1 WNHNN, CDR2 SYGVQD (reference sequence). Trimming shortened V by 1 base and J by 10 bases, and 11 bases separated the two germline ends. This CDR3 is CASSELGERSPLHF. The CDR3 DNA reads TGCGCCAGCAGTGAGTTGGGGGAACGGTCACCCCTCCACTTT.